The 2 T cell receptor beta chains below come from one sample, sequenced in a study of blood T cell repertoires in COVID-19. Repertoires were generated with immunoSEQ multiplex PCR, while TCRdb's copy carries only in-frame clones and drops some. The sample lists under 300,000 clones, more than 70% occurring once. The sequencing input was peripheral blood. Receptors were obtained from an elderly man with acute or convalescent COVID-19.

The chain carries TRBV15 and TRBJ2-6, with 7 nucleotides matching TRBD1. This CDR3 has 23 amino acids. Trimming took 1 base from V and 4 from J; bases not matched to a gene: 25. Germline CDR1 LNHNV, CDR2 YYDKDF (reference sequence). CDR3 protein: CATSRVFRYRDRSSRSGANVLTF. CDR3 DNA: TGTGCCACCAGCAGAGTCTTTAGATACCGGGACAGATCGTCCAGGTCGGGGGCCAACGTCCTGACTTTC.

The chain links TRBV27 to TRBJ2-1; no clear D gene. V dropped 5 bases and J dropped 3 bases, with 8 bases sitting between them. This CDR3 has 13 amino acids. CDR1 and CDR2 (germline): MNHEY, SMNVEV (reference sequence). The CDR3, as DNA: TGTGCCAGCAGTGGGCCTGTCTACAATGAGCAGTTCTTC. It encodes CASSGPVYNEQFF.